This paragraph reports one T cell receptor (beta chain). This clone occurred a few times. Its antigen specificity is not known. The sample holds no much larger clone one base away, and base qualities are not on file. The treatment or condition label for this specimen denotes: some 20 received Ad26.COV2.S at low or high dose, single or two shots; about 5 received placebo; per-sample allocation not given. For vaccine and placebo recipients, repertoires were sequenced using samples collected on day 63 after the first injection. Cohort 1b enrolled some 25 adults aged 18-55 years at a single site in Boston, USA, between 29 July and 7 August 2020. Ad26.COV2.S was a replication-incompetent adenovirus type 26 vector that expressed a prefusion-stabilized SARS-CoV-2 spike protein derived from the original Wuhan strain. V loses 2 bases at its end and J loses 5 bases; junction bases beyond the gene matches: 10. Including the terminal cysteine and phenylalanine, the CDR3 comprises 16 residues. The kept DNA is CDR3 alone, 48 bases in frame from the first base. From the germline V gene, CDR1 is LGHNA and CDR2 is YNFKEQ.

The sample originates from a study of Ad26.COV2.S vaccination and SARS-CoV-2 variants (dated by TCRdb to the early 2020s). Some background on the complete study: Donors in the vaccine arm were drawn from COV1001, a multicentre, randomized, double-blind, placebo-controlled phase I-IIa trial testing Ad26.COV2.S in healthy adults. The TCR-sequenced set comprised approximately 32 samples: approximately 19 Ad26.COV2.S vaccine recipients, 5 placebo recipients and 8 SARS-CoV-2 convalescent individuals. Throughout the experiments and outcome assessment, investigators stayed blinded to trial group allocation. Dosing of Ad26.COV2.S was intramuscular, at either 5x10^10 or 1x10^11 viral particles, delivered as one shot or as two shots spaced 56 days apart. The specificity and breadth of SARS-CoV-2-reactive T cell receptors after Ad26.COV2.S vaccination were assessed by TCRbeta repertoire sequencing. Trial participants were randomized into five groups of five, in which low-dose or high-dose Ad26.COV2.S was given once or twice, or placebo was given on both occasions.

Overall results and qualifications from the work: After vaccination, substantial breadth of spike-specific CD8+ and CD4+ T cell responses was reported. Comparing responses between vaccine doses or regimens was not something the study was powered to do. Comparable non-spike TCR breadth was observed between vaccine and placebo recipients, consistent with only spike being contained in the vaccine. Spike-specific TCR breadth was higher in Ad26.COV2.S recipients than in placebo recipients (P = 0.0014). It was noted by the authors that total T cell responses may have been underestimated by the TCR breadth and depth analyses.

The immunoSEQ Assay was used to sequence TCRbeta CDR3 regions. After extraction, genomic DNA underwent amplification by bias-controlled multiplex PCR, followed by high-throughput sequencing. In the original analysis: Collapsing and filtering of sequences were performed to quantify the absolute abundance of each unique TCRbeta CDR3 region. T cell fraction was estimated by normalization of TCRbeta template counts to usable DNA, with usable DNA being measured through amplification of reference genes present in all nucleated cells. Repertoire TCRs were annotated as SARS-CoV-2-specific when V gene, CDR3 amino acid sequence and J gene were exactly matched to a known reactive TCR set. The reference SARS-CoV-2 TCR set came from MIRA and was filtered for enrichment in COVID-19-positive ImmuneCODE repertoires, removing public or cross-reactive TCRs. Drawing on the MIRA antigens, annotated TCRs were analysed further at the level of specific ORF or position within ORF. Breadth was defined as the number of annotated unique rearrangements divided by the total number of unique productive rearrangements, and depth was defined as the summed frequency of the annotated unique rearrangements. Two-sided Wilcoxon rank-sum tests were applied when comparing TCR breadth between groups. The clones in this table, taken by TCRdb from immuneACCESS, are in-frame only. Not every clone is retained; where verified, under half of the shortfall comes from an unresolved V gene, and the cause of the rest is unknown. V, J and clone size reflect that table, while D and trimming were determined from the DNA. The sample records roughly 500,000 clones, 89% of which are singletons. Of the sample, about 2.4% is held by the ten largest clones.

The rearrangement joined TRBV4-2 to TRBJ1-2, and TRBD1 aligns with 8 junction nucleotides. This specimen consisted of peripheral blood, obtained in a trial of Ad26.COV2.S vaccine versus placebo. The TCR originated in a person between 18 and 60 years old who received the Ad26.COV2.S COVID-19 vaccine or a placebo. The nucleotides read TGTGCCAGCAGCCAAATCCATAGACAGGGGATTTATGGCTACACCTTC. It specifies CASSQIHRQGIYGYTF.